This section outlines one T cell receptor beta chain sequence together with its context. The clone's antigen remains unknown. Qualities for individual bases were not recorded, and no much larger clone is one base off. According to the germline V gene, CDR1 reads SGHRS and CDR2 reads YFSETQ. The CDR3 measures 16 amino acids from cysteine to phenylalanine. The kept DNA is CDR3 alone, 48 bases in frame from the first base. Trimming takes 0 bases off V and 6 bases off J; junction bases not matched to a gene: 8. These data belong to a study of blood T cell repertoires in COVID-19 (dated by TCRdb to 2018 to 2021). Broadly, across the study: Samples from collaborators originated in the United States, Italy and Spain and spanned both the acute and convalescent phases of COVID-19. Samples were obtained from the ongoing ImmuneRACE study (first 160 participants) and from approximately 1,200 subjects provided by 6 global collaborators. Sample metadata almost always included a de-identified subject ID, COVID-19 status, age in years and sex. The repertoires were made available in a free public database intended to serve as a resource for research on the immune response to SARS-CoV-2. Subjects who had been exposed to COVID-19, were actively infected with it, or had recovered from it provided the deeply sampled blood TCRbeta repertoires that made up the dataset. Where available, HLA class I and class II types were obtained from metadata supplied by the sample provider rather than from assay-based typing. The prospective study material was composed of cDNA or gDNA derived from T cells, B-cell-depleted T cells, or PBMCs.

Whole blood was collected in K2EDTA tubes by collaborating institutions according to the institutions' own protocols. For TCRbeta analysis, collaborators shipped samples in one of three forms: frozen whole blood, isolated PBMCs, or DNA extracted from either of those sample types. Results and caveats for the whole study, not just this receptor: Clinical and demographic metadata were provided uncurated, with the amount varying by source and participant.

The immunoSEQ Assay, a bias-controlled multiplex PCR, was used to amplify TCRbeta CDR3 regions from genomic DNA. In the paper's pipeline: Nucleated cell counts per sample were estimated from amplification of reference gene primers within the assay. To quantify the absolute abundance of each unique TCRbeta CDR3 rearrangement, sequence reads were collapsed and filtered. Productive Simpson clonality was computed per sample as the square root of Simpson's diversity index over productive rearrangements. Imported from immuneACCESS, the table was reduced by TCRdb to in-frame sequences with V and J called. These copies leave out some clones; in studies compared against another copy, an unresolved V gene accounts for under half, and the cause of the remainder is not known. That table furnishes V, J and clone size, whereas the DNA furnished D and trimming. Here the sample has roughly 100,000 clones; about 89% occur a single time. Clones ranked in the top ten supply approximately 18% of the sample.

The sequence came from a human donor in a cohort sampled during active COVID-19. This chain joins TRBV5-1 to TRBJ2-4; TRBD1 agrees with 8 junctional bases. The sample comprised peripheral blood. The CDR3 protein: CASSLDSGTGRNIQYF. The nucleotide sequence is given as TGCGCCAGCAGCTTGGATAGTGGGACAGGTAGAAACATTCAGTACTTC.